This TCR beta chain derives from a study of T cell responses to AZD1222 COVID-19 vaccine. Measured with immunoSEQ multiplex PCR; TCRdb has only the in-frame clones, and not every one. The table records over 150,000 clones, about 88% of them present only once. This CDR3 spans 14 amino acids. With 2 bases removed from V and 1 base from J, the gap between germline ends came to 8 bases. CDR1 and CDR2 from the germline V gene are LNHDA and SQIVND (reference sequence). The sample consisted of peripheral blood, taken on day 0 of AZD1222 vaccination. The chain recombines TRBV19 with TRBJ2-5; D might be TRBD2 (5 bases). This receptor was identified in an adult in good health. The CDR3 DNA reads TGTGCCAGTAGTATACGAGGGAGCCAAGAGACCCAGTACTTC. It codes for CASSIRGSQETQYF.